This record looks at one T cell receptor beta chain sequence and its context. Its antigen is as yet unknown. Preparation of the bulk TCR libraries relied on previously described methods and listed TCR primers. TCRdb ran MiXCR on the PCR reads and lists one entry per CDR3 protein. The sample yields tens of thousands of distinct CDR3 sequences, roughly 23% seen once. The V gene's germline CDR1 is LNHDA and CDR2 SQIVND (reference sequence). This CDR3 is 15 amino acids long. The trim removed 3 bases at V and 1 base at J, leaving 4 bases unmatched. The entry originates in a study of molecular identifiers for immune sequencing clone quantification. General study findings and limits: Spiked TCR RNA from one Jurkat cell reportedly showed up when mixed among 850,000 to 1,000,000 naive cells.

Naive CD8 T cells were sorted, and the gate applied was CD8+CD4-CCR7+CD45RA+. This clonotype was obtained from a human donor in good health. Some libraries in this study had Jurkat cell RNA spiked in. The material sequenced was naive CD8+ T cells from blood, with Jurkat cell RNA spiked in. Noted subset: FACS-sorted CD8+CD4-CCR7+CD45RA+ naive T cells. This chain joins TRBV19 and TRBJ1-1; TRBD1 matches 8 bases. The CDR3 loop reads CASSILDRGNTEAFF. The CDR3 DNA reads TGTGCCAGTAGTATTCTCGACAGGGGGAACACTGAAGCTTTCTTT.